The clone carrying this T cell receptor (beta chain) has a handful of counts. Its antigen is unknown. These data are taken from a study of T cell repertoires in cytomegalovirus infection. Per germline, CDR1 LNHDA and CDR2 SQIVND (reference sequence). V lost 5 bases, J lost 6 bases, and 12 bases stayed unmatched. The CDR3 is 15 residues long. TCRdb redid the calling of the reads with MiXCR, one entry per CDR3 protein. Of a few hundred thousand distinct CDR3 sequences listed, about 27% are singletons. Study-level findings and limits: HLA-C-restricted, CMV-specific TCR beta clonotypes were dominant ex vivo.

The clonotype comes from a human donor in good health (CMV status not recorded). Some clones in this sample may be carry-over from other donors' samples. This chain uses TRBV19 with TRBJ1-2; 7 bases match TRBD1. Sequencing was performed on cultured PBMCs, taken from culture after CMV antigen stimulation. The CDR3 region is CASSSLTGERDGYTF. CDR3 bases: TGTGCCAGTAGTTCCCTTACAGGGGAACGCGATGGCTACACCTTC.